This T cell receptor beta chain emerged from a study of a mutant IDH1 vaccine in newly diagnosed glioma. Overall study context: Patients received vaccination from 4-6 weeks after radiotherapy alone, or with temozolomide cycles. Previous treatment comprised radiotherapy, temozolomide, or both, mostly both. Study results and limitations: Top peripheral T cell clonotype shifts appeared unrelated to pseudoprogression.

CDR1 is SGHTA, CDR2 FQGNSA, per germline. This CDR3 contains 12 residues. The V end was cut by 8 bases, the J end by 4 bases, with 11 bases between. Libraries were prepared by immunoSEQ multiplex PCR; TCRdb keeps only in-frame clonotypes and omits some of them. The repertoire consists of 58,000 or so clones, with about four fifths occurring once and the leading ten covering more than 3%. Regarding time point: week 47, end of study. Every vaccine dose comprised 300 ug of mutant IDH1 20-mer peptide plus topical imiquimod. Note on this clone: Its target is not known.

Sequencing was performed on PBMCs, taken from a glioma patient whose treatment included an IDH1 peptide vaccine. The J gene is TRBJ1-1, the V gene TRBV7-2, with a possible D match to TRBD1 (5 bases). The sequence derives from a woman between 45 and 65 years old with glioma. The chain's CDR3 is CASCLGATEAFF. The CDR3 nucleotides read TGTGCCAGCTGTCTCGGGGCCACTGAAGCTTTCTTT.